The sequence of this T cell receptor beta chain was determined in a study of blood T cells in healthy people across ages. Germline assignment: CDR1 SGHTA and CDR2 FQGNSA. Germline trimming cut 5 bases from V and 6 bases from J; bases unmatched to any gene: 9. This CDR3 spans 15 amino acids. Next came a second PCR, run for roughly 6 to 11 cycles, which used a sample-barcoded 5' primer along with a J-beta primer mix. TCRdb redid the calling of the 5' RACE reads with MiXCR, one entry per CDR3 protein. The sample shows about 830,000 distinct CDR3 sequences, 60% to 80% of them seen only once. The sample taken for sequencing was blood. The receptor's source is a man between 25 and 39 years old in good health. J is TRBJ2-1 and V is TRBV7-2, with 8 bases lining up with TRBD2. CDR3 protein: CASSQIAGMVNEQFF. The CDR3 bases are TGTGCCAGCAGCCAAATAGCGGGAATGGTCAATGAGCAGTTCTTC.